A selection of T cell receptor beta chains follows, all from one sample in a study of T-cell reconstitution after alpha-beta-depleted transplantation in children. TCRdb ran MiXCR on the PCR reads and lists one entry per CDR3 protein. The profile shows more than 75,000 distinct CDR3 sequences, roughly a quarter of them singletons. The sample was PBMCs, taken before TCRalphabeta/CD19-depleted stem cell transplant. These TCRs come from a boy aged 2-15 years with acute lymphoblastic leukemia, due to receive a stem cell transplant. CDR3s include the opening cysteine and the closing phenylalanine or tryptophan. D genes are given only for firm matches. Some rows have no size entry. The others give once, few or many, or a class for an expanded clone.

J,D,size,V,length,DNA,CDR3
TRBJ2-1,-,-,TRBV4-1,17,TGCGCCAGCAGCCAAGAGGGGAACCCTACTGGGAACAATGAGCAGTTCTTC,CASSQEGNPTGNNEQFF
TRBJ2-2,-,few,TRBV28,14,TGTGCCAGCAGTACGGGACTTAACACCGGGGAGCTGTTTTTT,CASSTGLNTGELFF
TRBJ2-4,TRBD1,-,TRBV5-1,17,TGCGCCAGCAGCTTGGCCACAGGGGGCGGTGCCAAAAACATTCAGTACTTC,CASSLATGGGAKNIQYF
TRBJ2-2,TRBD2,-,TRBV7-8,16,TGTGCCAGCAGCTTAGCACTAGCGGAGTACACCGGGGAGCTGTTTTTT,CASSLALAEYTGELFF
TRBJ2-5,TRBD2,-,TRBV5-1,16,TGCGCCAGCAGCTATACTAGCGGAGGGGCTGAAGAGACCCAGTACTTC,CASSYTSGGAEETQYF
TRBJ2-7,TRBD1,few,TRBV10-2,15,TGCGCCAGCATGACTTTGGACAGGGGGCTAGGCGAGCAGTACTTC,CASMTLDRGLGEQYF
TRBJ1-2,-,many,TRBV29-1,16,TGCAGCGTTGAATGGGTGGGGGGGGGCGCGGACTATGGCTACACCTTC,CSVEWVGGGADYGYTF
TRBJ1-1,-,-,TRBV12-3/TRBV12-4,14,TGTGCCAGCAGTTCACAGGGAATCAACACTGAAGCTTTCTTT,CASSSQGINTEAFF
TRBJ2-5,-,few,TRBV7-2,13,TGTGCCAGCGATACGGCGGAGGAAGAGACCCAGTACTTC,CASDTAEEETQYF
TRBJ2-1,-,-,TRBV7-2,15,TGTGCCAGCAGCCCGATAGGACTTCCCTACAATGAGCAGTTCTTC,CASSPIGLPYNEQFF
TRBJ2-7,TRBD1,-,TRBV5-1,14,TGCGCCAGCAGCTCAATTCCGGGACAGACGAAACCATACTTC,CASSSIPGQTKPYF
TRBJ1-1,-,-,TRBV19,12,TGTGCCAGTAGTACAAGGGGTGCTGAAGCTTTCTTT,CASSTRGAEAFF
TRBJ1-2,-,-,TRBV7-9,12,TGTGCCAGCAGCTGGCCCGGGACTCCGCTCACCTTC,CASSWPGTPLTF
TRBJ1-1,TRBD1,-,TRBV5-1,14,TGCGCCAGCAGGAGGACAGGAATGAACACTGAAGCTTTCTTT,CASRRTGMNTEAFF
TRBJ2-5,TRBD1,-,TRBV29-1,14,TGCAGCGTTGAAGAGGGCAGGGGGAAAGAGACCCAGTACTTC,CSVEEGRGKETQYF
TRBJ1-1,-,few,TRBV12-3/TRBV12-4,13,TGTGCCAGCACCCCTCTAGCGGGAACTGAAGCTTTCTTT,CASTPLAGTEAFF
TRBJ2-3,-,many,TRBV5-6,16,TGTGCCAGCAGCTTGGCCGATAACAGGCGAAGGTATACGCAGTATTTT,CASSLADNRRRYTQYF
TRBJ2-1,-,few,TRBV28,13,TGTGCCAGCCTCCCGTTAGGGTTGAATGAGCAGTTCTTC,CASLPLGLNEQFF
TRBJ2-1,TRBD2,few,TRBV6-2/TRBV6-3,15,TGTGCCAGCAGCCCGGGACTAGCGGGCGTGGGTGAGCAGTTCTTC,CASSPGLAGVGEQFF
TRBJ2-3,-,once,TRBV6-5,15,TGTGCCAGCAGTTCCCGTGGTTCCTTCAGAGATACGCAGTATTTT,CASSSRGSFRDTQYF
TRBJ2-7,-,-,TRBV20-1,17,TGCAGTGCTAGAGAACGGCGGAGGGGCCGTTTTTCCTACGAGCAGTACTTC,CSARERRRGRFSYEQYF
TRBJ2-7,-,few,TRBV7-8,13,TGTGCCAGCAGCTTAGGTCCCGAGGACGAGCAGTACTTC,CASSLGPEDEQYF
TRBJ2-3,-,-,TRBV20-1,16,TGCAGTGCTAGAGGGGGGCGGTCAGAAATCTCAGATACGCAGTATTTT,CSARGGRSEISDTQYF
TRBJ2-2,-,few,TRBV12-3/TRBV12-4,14,TGTGCCAGCAGCCGGAGTACCGGCCCCGGGGAGCTGTTTTTT,CASSRSTGPGELFF
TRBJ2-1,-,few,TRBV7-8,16,TGTGCCAGCAGCTTAGCGGTTGCGGGGACTTGGGTTGAGCAGTTCTTC,CASSLAVAGTWVEQFF
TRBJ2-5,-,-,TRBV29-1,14,TGCAGCGTTGAAGTAGGTCCATATAGTACGACCCAGTACTTC,CSVEVGPYSTTQYF
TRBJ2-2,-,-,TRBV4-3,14,TGCGCCAGCAGCCAAGAAGGCGGTTACGGGGAGCTGTTTTTT,CASSQEGGYGELFF
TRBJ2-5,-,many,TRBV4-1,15,TGCGCCAGCAGCCAAGGATTGGACCCTCAAGAGACCCAGTACTTC,CASSQGLDPQETQYF
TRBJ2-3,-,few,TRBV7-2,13,TGTGCCAGCAGCGCCCCCCCTGGACCGACGCAGTATTTT,CASSAPPGPTQYF
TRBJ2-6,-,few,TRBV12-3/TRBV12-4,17,TGTGCCAGCAGTTTAAGCGGAGGGGCTTATGGGGCCAACGTCCTGACTTTC,CASSLSGGAYGANVLTF
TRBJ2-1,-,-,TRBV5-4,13,TGTGCCAGCAGCCGTCTAGAAAACAATGAGCAGTTCTTC,CASSRLENNEQFF
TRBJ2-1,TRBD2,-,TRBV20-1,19,TGCAGTGCTAGATCGTTTCGACTAGCGGGAGTGGGGGTTTACAATGAGCAGTTCTTC,CSARSFRLAGVGVYNEQFF
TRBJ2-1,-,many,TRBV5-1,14,TGCGCCAGCAGCTTGGAATGGGGGTACAATGAGCAGTTCTTC,CASSLEWGYNEQFF
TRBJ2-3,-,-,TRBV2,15,TGTGCCAGCAGTGAAACGGGCGGAGGGGCAGATACGCAGTATTTT,CASSETGGGADTQYF
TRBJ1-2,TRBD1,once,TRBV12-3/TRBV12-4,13,TGTGCCAGCACAACAGGGGCGGACTATGGCTACACCTTC,CASTTGADYGYTF
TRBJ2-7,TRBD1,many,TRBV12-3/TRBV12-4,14,TGTGCCAGCAGTTTACGGGACAGCTCCTACGAGCAGTACTTC,CASSLRDSSYEQYF
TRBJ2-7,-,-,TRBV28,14,TGTGCCAGCAGTTTTGGGAAGAGCCGGTCCGAGCAGTACTTC,CASSFGKSRSEQYF
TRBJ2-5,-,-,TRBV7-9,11,TGTGCCAGCAGCCGTAAAGAGACCCAGTACTTC,CASSRKETQYF
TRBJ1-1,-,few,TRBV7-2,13,TGTGCCAGCACCACGGACCTCGACACTGAAGCTTTCTTT,CASTTDLDTEAFF
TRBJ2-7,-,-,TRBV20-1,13,TGCAGTGCTCGATCCAGGACCACCTACGAGCAGTACTTC,CSARSRTTYEQYF
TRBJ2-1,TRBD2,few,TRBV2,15,TGTGCCAGCAGTCAAGCTAGCGGAGGGGCCCGAGAGCAGTTCTTC,CASSQASGGAREQFF
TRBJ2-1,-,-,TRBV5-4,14,TGTGCCAGCAGCGACCGGGACGCCTACAATGAGCAGTTCTTC,CASSDRDAYNEQFF
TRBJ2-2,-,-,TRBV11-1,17,TGTGCCAGCAGCTTAGGAAGTTGGGACAAGAACACCGGGGAGCTGTTATTT,CASSLGSWDKNTGELLF
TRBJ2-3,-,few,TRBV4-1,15,TGCGCCAGCAGCCAAGGGCCTGCGGGCCTTGATACGCAGTATTTT,CASSQGPAGLDTQYF
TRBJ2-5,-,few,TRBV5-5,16,TGTGCCAGCAGCTTGACGATGGCGGGATCCCAAGAGACCCAGTACTTC,CASSLTMAGSQETQYF
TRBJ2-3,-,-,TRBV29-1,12,TGCAGCGTTGGGGCCAGCACAGATACGCAGTATTTT,CSVGASTDTQYF
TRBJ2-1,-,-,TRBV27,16,TGTGCCAGCAGTTTAGGGGGGGCCGGGACCTACAATGAGCAGTTCTTC,CASSLGGAGTYNEQFF
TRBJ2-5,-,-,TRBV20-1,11,TGCAGTGCTAGCGGACAAGAGACCCAGTACTTC,CSASGQETQYF
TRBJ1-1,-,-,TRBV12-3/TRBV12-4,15,TGTGCCAGCAGCCGGACAGAATCGGGATTCACTGAAGCTTTCTTT,CASSRTESGFTEAFF
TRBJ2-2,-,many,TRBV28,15,TGTGCCAGCAGCCGTAACAGAGCGAACACCGGGGAGCTGTTTTTT,CASSRNRANTGELFF
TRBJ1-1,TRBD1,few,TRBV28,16,TGTGCCAGCAGGCAACCCGGACAGGGATCGAACACTGAAGCTTTCTTT,CASRQPGQGSNTEAFF
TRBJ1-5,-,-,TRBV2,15,TGTGCCAGCACTATGGCGGACGGGCAAAATCAGCCCCAGCATTTT,CASTMADGQNQPQHF
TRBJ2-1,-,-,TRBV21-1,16,TGTGCCAGCGGGTTCCAAAGCGGGGGATACCACAATGAGCAGTTCTTC,CASGFQSGGYHNEQFF
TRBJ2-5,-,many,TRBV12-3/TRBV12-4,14,TGTGCCAGCACCTTTCTCGCCCTCCAAGAGACCCAGTACTTC,CASTFLALQETQYF
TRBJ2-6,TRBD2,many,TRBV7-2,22,TGTGCCAGCAGCTCTAGTCCTGTGATAGCGGGAGGGCTCGGAGGTGGGGCCAACGTCCTGACTTTC,CASSSSPVIAGGLGGGANVLTF
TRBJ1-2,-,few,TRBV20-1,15,TGCAGTTCGCCAATTAGGGGGGGACTAAACTATGGCTACACCTTC,CSSPIRGGLNYGYTF
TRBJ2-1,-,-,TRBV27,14,TGTGCCAGCAGTTTGGGCGGCTTGGGCAATGAGCAGTTCTTC,CASSLGGLGNEQFF
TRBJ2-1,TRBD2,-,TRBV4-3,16,TGCGCCAGCAGCCAAGAGACTAGCGGGGTGGGCAATGAGCAGTTCTTC,CASSQETSGVGNEQFF